Presented here are 3 T cell receptor beta chains from one specimen sequenced in a study of graft-versus-host responses after intestinal transplantation. Repertoires were generated with immunoSEQ multiplex PCR, while TCRdb's copy carries only in-frame clones and drops some. This repertoire shows roughly 53,000 clones, roughly 89% found once; its top ten account for about 6%. The sequencing used PBMCs, collected roughly 660 days after intestinal transplant. The receptors derive from a human patient who received an intestinal transplant, so some T cells may come from the graft donor.

V gene TRBV9 combines with J gene TRBJ2-3, with 10 bases aligning to TRBD1. The V gene end was trimmed by 3 bases and the J gene end by 7 bases; junction bases not matched to a gene: 11. Looked up from germline, CDR1 is SGDLS and CDR2 is YYNGEE. The CDR3 consists of 16 residues. This CDR3 reads CASSGPGTGVTNTQYF. The CDR3, as DNA: TGTGCCAGCAGCGGCCCCGGGACAGGGGTGACGAATACGCAGTATTTT. The entire variable domain, with the rest obtained from reference TRBV9 and TRBJ2-3, is as follows: DSGVTQTPKHLITATGQRVTLRCSPRSGDLSVYWYQQSLDQGLQFLIQYYNGEERAKGNILERFSAQQFPDLHSELNLSSLELGDSALYFCASSGPGTGVTNTQYFGPGTRLTVL.

The V call is TRBV5-1, the J call TRBJ1-3; 8 nucleotides agree with TRBD1. From germline, CDR1 is SGHRS and CDR2 YFSETQ. The length of the CDR3 is 15 residues. Trimming removed 2 bases from V and 0 bases from J; junction bases left unmatched: 1. Here the CDR3 reads CASSLQGGSGNTIYF. The CDR3 coding sequence is TGCGCCAGCAGCTTACAGGGGGGCTCTGGAAACACCATATATTTT. The whole variable domain, filled in from reference TRBV5-1 and TRBJ1-3, reads KAGVTQTPRYLIKTRGQQVTLSCSPISGHRSVSWYQQTPGQGLQFLFEYFSETQRNKGNFPGRFSGRQFSNSRSEMNVSTLELGDSALYLCASSLQGGSGNTIYFGEGSWLTVV.

This clone was detected a few times. This rearrangement joins TRBV7-2 to TRBJ1-6; D remains unclear. V gave up 1 base and J gave up 14 bases, with 9 bases separating them. CDR1 is SGHTA and CDR2 is FQGNSA in the germline V gene. This CDR3 is 12 amino acids long. The CDR3 sequence is CASSLDSGTLHF. CDR3 in DNA: TGTGCCAGCAGCTTAGATAGTGGCACCCTCCACTTT.